This T cell receptor (beta chain) was sequenced for a study of T cells in Graves' hyperthyroidism and ophthalmopathy. Overall study findings and caveats: From stable hyperthyroidism, ophthalmopathy was separated by a 13 V-J model.

Trimming shortened V by 1 base and J by 3 bases, and 1 base separated the two germline ends. CDR1 is SGHDN, CDR2 FVKESK, per germline. The CDR3 covers 11 residues. TCR beta CDR3 regions were amplified from RNA transcripts. Initially, a first-round RT-PCR of the TCR CDR3 employed the HTBI primer set. TCRdb redid the calling of the multiplex PCR reads with MiXCR, one entry per CDR3 protein. The data contain 250,000 to 400,000 distinct CDR3 sequences, approximately 15% of them singletons. This clonotype was seen at least ten times. The target antigen is unknown. Disease duration was under 3 months in the ophthalmopathy patients, who also had a Clinical Activity Score of at least 3 and a NOSPECS grade of at least 4. A patient was excluded if there was uncontrolled infection, other autoimmune disease, pregnancy or lactation. Cells are PBMCs isolated from about 10 ml of fresh blood.

The specimen was blood. V usage is TRBV14 and J usage is TRBJ2-7, with D unclear. The clonotype was recovered from a middle-aged woman with Graves' ophthalmopathy. CDR3 in amino acids: CASSQVYEQYF. The CDR3, as DNA: TGTGCCAGCAGCCAAGTCTACGAGCAGTACTTC.